The 19 T cell receptor beta chains below were found in one sample sequenced in a study of regulatory T cells in long-lasting Graves disease. As to time point: newly diagnosed GD, antithyroid drugs for less than 3 months. PBMC RNA was the source of the TCR library. Building the TCR beta libraries relied on iRepertoire HTBI primers, and CDR3 regions underwent Arm-PCR. TCRdb used MiXCR to reprocess the multiplex PCR reads, holding one entry per CDR3 protein. This table holds 200,000 to 250,000 distinct CDR3 sequences, roughly 18% found once. The sample also formed part of further work on T cells in Graves' hyperthyroidism and ophthalmopathy.

The sample here was peripheral blood mononuclear cells (PBMCs), taken at new diagnosis, from a patient treated with antithyroid drugs. Every receptor here comes from a woman aged 25 to 39 with Graves disease.

This clonotype was detected many times. This rearrangement joins TRBV6-1 to TRBJ1-6; 9 bases fit TRBD1. The V gene end was trimmed by 2 bases and the J gene end by 10 bases; junction bases not matched to a gene: 6. The CDR3 is 15 amino acids. Germline loops: CDR1 MNHNS, CDR2 SASEGT. CDR3 amino acids: CASSEITGGGSPLHF. The CDR3 DNA reads as TGTGCCAGCAGTGAAATTACAGGGGGCGGGTCACCCCTCCACTTT.

This clonotype was observed many times. This rearrangement joins TRBV2 to TRBJ2-4; a possible D gene is TRBD2 (7 bases). The J call may not be correct, given that the DNA end is closer to TRBJ2-1. CDR1 and CDR2 from the germline V gene are SNHLY and FYNNEI. This CDR3 has 12 residues. Here the CDR3 DNA reads TGTGCCTCCGATGGGGGCAGGACTAGGCAGTTCTTC. Its translation is CASDGGRTRQFF.

This chain uses TRBV24-1 with TRBJ2-1; TRBD1 agrees at 8 bases. V shed 6 bases, J shed 4 bases, and the junction held 4 bases outside the gene matches. The CDR3 runs 14 residues. Looked up from germline, CDR1 is KGHDR and CDR2 is SFDVKD. CDR3: CATSPGQGYNEQFF. The CDR3 coding sequence is TGTGCCACCAGTCCTGGACAGGGTTACAATGAGCAGTTCTTC.

In this sample, this clonotype turned up many times. The chain joins TRBV11-2 to TRBJ2-1, with TRBD2 identical over 10 bases. This CDR3 region has 15 residues. After removal of 7 bases from V and 0 bases from J, the junction contained 3 bases not matched to a gene. Germline CDR1 and CDR2: SGHAT and FQNNGV. Here the CDR3 reads CASTGLAASYNEQFF. CDR3 nucleotides: TGTGCCAGCACCGGACTAGCGGCCTCCTACAATGAGCAGTTCTTC.

The chain combines TRBV6-1 with TRBJ2-2; 9 bases agree with TRBD1. Losses at the gene ends were 5 bases for V and 3 bases for J; bases not matched to a gene: 16. This CDR3 is 19 amino acids long. The germline V gene encodes CDR1 MNHNS and CDR2 SASEGT. Written as DNA, the CDR3 is TGTGCCAGCAGTCCGTCGACGTTCGCCGGGACAGGGTACACCGGGGAGCTGTTTTTT. It translates to CASSPSTFAGTGYTGELFF.

As for this clonotype: A far larger clone is just one base off, so this is likely a read error. The chain combines TRBV20-1 with TRBJ2-5; D perhaps matches TRBD2 (6 bases). Germline assignment: CDR1 DFQATT and CDR2 SNEGSKA (reference sequence). The CDR3 loop spans 14 amino acids. In DNA, the CDR3 is TGCAGTGCTCCTGGACCGGCGGACTACAATGAGCACTTCTTC. Protein product: CSAPGPADYNEHFF.

This clonotype was observed many times. The CDR3: CASSPVRRGSGTDTQYF. CDR3 nucleotide sequence: TGTGCCAGCAGCCCCGTCAGACGCGGGAGTGGGACAGATACGCAGTATTTT. The V gene is TRBV9, the J gene TRBJ2-3; TRBD2 matches at 7 bases. V lost 4 bases, J lost 3 bases, and 14 bases stayed unmatched. The germline V gene encodes CDR1 SGDLS and CDR2 YYNGEE. This CDR3 has 17 residues.

This clonotype was seen a few times. The chain couples TRBV28 to TRBJ1-1; D uncertain. The length of the CDR3 is 13 residues. CDR1 is MDHEN, CDR2 SYDVKM, per germline. Trimming left V 6 bases short and J 3 bases short, with 11 bases between. This CDR3 is CASSPGPYTEAFF. In DNA, the CDR3 is TGTGCCAGCAGCCCCGGGCCCTACACTGAAGCTTTCTTT.

There are a few counts of this clonotype. The chain recombines TRBV6-1 with TRBJ1-5; D is unclear. V dropped 8 bases and J dropped 8 bases, with 16 bases sitting between them. The CDR3 loop spans 13 amino acids. Germline CDR1 reads MNHNS; CDR2 reads SASEGT. For the CDR3, the DNA is TGTGCCAGCCGGTCCGGGGTAGCTAAGCCCCAGCATTTT. Residues: CASRSGVAKPQHF.

To note about this clonotype: A single base separates this from a much larger clone, so it may be a read error. The J gene is TRBJ2-1, the V gene TRBV30; 10 bases agree with TRBD2. J was trimmed by 7 bases and V by 4 bases; bases with no gene match: 16. The CDR3 has 17 amino acids. Germline-derived CDR1 and CDR2 are GTSNPN and SVGIG (reference sequence). CDR3 residues: CAWTLTRASGSFNEQFF. The CDR3 nucleotides are TGTGCCTGGACACTGACCAGGGCTAGCGGGAGTTTTAATGAGCAGTTCTTC.

This clonotype was recorded many times. The genes are TRBV5-5 and TRBJ2-5; D remains unclear. From germline, CDR1 is SGHKS and CDR2 YYEKEE (reference sequence). This CDR3 is 15 amino acids long. V was pared by 4 bases and J by 2 bases, with 15 bases between. CDR3 in amino acids: CASSPSVGLQETQYF. DNA for the CDR3: TGTGCCAGCAGCCCTTCTGTAGGGCTGCAAGAGACCCAGTACTTC.

This clonotype turned up a few times. A read error may produce the germline difference seen at one junction end. V and J are TRBV12-3 or TRBV12-4 and TRBJ1-1; D remains ambiguous. CDR3 length equals 13 residues. The CDR3 DNA is TGTGCCAGCAGTTTTCCCGGGAACACTGAAGCTTCCTTT. It encodes CASSFPGNTEASF.

The chain recombines TRBV6-2 or TRBV6-3 with TRBJ2-1, with D possibly TRBD1 on 6 matching bases. The CDR3 totals 17 residues. Germline V gene data show CDR1 as MNHEY and CDR2 as SVGEGT. V lost 5 bases, J lost 6 bases, and 23 bases lay in between. The CDR3 here is CASSTQKSLGQINEQFF. CDR3 nucleotide sequence: TGTGCCAGCAGTACGCAGAAATCACTCGGACAGATCAATGAGCAGTTCTTC.

This clonotype was counted ten times or more. This chain uses TRBV27 with TRBJ2-7; 10 bases map to TRBD2. V lost 1 base to trimming and J lost 0 bases; unmatched junction nucleotides: 12. The CDR3 loop spans 19 amino acids. The germline V gene has CDR1 MNHEY and CDR2 SMNVEV (reference sequence). The CDR3 loop reads CASSLYPPRLAGSSYEQYF. CDR3 DNA: TGTGCCAGCAGTTTATATCCCCCCAGACTAGCGGGTAGCTCCTACGAGCAGTACTTC.

In this sample, this clonotype turned up once. This may come from a read error, since a much larger clone is one base off. The V call is TRBV7-9, the J call TRBJ2-7; tentatively, D is TRBD1 (5 bases). Trimming stripped 0 bases from V and 5 bases from J, with 11 bases between. The CDR3 is 14 amino acids. Germline CDR1 reads SEHNR; CDR2 reads FQNEAQ (reference sequence). The CDR3 protein is CASSLALDSHEQYF. The CDR3 coding sequence is TGTGCCAGCAGCTTAGCCCTCGACAGTCACGAGCAGTACTTC.

There are many counts of this clonotype. J is TRBJ1-3 and V is TRBV6-5; D is unresolved. CDR3 length equals 14 residues. Per germline, CDR1 MNHEY and CDR2 SVGAGI. Between the trimmed V and J ends, which lost 0 bases and 8 bases, there was a span of 11 bases. The CDR3 protein is CASSYSGGRDTIYF. CDR3 bases: TGTGCCAGCAGTTACTCTGGAGGGAGGGACACCATATATTTT.

Many counts were recorded for this clonotype. CDR3 DNA: TGTGCCAGCAGTCTACAGGGGGCGCAGACAGATACGCAGTATTTT. Its translation is CASSLQGAQTDTQYF. V and J are TRBV2 and TRBJ2-3; TRBD1 matches 9 bases. CDR1 is SNHLY and CDR2 is FYNNEI in the germline V gene. This CDR3 contains 15 residues. Losses at the gene ends were 5 bases for V and 3 bases for J; bases not matched to a gene: 6.

On this clonotype itself: One junction end disagrees with the germline gene, perhaps due to a read error. The rearrangement uses TRBV7-8 and TRBJ2-3; TRBD1 matches 11 bases. This CDR3 is 15 amino acids long. The germline V gene encodes CDR1 SGHVS and CDR2 FQNEAQ. Here the CDR3 DNA reads TGTGCCAGCAGCCGTCGGACAGGGGGCACAGATGCGCAGTATTTT. It yields the protein CASSRRTGGTDAQYF.

This clonotype has ten or more counts. The rearrangement joins TRBV24-1 to TRBJ2-7, with 7 nucleotides matching TRBD1. The CDR3 is made up of 14 amino acids. V was pared by 2 bases and J by 5 bases, with 5 bases of the junction left unmatched. Looked up from germline, CDR1 is KGHDR and CDR2 is SFDVKD. The CDR3 DNA reads TGTGCCACCAGTGATTCCGACAGGGCCCACGAGCAGTACTTC. It encodes CATSDSDRAHEQYF.